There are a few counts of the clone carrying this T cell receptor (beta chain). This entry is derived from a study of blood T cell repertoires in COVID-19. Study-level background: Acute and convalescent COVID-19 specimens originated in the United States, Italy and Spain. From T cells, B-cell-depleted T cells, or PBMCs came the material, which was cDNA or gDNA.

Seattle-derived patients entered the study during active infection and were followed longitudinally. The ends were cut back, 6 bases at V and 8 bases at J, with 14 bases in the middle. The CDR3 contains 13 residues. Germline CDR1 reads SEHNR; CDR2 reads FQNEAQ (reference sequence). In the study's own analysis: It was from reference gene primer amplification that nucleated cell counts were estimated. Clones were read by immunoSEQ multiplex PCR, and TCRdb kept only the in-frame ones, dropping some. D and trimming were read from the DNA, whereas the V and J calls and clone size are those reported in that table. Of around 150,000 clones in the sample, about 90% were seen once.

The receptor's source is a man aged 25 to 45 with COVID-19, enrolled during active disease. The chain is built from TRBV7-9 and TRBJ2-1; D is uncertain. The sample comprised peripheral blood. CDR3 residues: CASRNVAADEQFF. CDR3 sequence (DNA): TGTGCCAGCAGGAACGTTGCGGCGGATGAGCAGTTCTTC.